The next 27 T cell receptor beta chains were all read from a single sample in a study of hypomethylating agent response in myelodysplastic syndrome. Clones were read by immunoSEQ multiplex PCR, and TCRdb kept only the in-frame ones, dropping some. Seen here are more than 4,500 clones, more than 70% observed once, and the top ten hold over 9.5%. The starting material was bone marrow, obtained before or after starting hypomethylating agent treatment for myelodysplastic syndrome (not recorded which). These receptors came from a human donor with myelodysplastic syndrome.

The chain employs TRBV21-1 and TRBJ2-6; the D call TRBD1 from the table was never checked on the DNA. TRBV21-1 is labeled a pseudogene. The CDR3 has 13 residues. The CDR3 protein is CAIQGKGANVLTF. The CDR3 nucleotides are TGTGCCATACAGGGGAAAGGGGCCAACGTCCTGACTTTC.

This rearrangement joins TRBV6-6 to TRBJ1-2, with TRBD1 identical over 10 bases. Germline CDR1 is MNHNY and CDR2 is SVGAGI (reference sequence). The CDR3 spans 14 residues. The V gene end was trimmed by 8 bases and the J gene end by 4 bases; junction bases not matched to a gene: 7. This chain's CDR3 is CASWGQGSFYGYTF. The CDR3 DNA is TGTGCCAGCTGGGGACAGGGGTCCTTCTATGGCTACACCTTC.

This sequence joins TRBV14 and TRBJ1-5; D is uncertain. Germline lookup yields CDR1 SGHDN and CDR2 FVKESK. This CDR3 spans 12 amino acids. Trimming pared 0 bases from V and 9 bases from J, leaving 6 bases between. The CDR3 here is CASSQEVGPQHF. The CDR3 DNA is TGTGCCAGCAGCCAAGAGGTTGGGCCCCAGCATTTT. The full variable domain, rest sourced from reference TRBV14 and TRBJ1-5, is EAGVTQFPSHSVIEKGQTVTLRCDPISGHDNLYWYRRVMGKEIKFLLHFVKESKQDESGMPNNRFLAERTGGTYSTLKVQPAELEDSGVYFCASSQEVGPQHFGDGTRLSIL.

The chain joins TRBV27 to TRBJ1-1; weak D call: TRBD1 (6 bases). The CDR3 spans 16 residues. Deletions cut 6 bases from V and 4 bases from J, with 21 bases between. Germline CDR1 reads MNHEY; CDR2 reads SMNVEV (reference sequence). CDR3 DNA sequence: TGTGCCAGCAGGGCCGCGGCGAACAGGGTGGGCACTGAAGCTTTCTTT. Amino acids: CASRAAANRVGTEAFF.

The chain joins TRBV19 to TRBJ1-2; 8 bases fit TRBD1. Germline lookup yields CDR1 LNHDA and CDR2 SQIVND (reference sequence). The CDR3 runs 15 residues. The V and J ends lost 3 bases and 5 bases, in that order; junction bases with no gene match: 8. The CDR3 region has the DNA TGTGCCAGTAGTATGAAGGCAGGGGGCCCGTATGGCTACACCTTC. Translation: CASSMKAGGPYGYTF. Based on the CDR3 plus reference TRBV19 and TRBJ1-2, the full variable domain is DGGITQSPKYLFRKEGQNVTLSCEQNLNHDAMYWYRQDPGQGLRLIYYSQIVNDFQKGDIAEGYSVSREKKESFPLTVTSAQKNPTAFYLCASSMKAGGPYGYTFGSGTRLTVV.

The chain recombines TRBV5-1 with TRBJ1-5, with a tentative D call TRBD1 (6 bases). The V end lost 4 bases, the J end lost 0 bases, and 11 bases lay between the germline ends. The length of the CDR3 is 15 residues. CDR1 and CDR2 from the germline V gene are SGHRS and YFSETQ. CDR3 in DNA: TGCGCCAGCAGCAAAACGACAGGTAGCAATCAGCCCCAGCATTTT. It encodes CASSKTTGSNQPQHF.

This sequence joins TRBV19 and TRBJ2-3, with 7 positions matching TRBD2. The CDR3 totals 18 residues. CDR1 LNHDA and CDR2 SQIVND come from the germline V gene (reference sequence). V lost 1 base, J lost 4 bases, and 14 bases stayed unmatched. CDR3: CASSIVVTAGEAADTQYF. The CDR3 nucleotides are TGTGCCAGTAGTATAGTAGTAACGGCGGGAGAGGCTGCAGATACGCAGTATTTT.

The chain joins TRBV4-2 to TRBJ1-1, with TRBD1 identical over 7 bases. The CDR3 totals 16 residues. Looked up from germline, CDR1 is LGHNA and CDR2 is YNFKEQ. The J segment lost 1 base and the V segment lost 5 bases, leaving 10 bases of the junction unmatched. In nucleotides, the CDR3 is TGTGCCAGCAGCGCCCAACAGGGGACAGAGAACACTGAAGCTTTCTTT. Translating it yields CASSAQQGTENTEAFF.

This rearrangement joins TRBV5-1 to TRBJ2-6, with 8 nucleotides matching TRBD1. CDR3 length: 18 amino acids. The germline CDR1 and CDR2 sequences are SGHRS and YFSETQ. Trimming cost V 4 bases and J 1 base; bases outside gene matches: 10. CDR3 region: CASSLGDRIPSGANVLTF. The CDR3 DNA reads TGCGCCAGCAGCCTGGGGGACAGGATCCCTTCTGGGGCCAACGTCCTGACTTTC. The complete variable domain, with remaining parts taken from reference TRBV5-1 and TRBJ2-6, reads KAGVTQTPRYLIKTRGQQVTLSCSPISGHRSVSWYQQTPGQGLQFLFEYFSETQRNKGNFPGRFSGRQFSNSRSEMNVSTLELGDSALYLCASSLGDRIPSGANVLTFGAGSRLTVL.

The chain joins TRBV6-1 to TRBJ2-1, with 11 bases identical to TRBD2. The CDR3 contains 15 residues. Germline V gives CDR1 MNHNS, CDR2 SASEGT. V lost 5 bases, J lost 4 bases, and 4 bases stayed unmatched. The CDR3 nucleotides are TGTGCCAGCAGTCCGGGACTAGCGGATTACAATGAGCAGTTCTTC. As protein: CASSPGLADYNEQFF.

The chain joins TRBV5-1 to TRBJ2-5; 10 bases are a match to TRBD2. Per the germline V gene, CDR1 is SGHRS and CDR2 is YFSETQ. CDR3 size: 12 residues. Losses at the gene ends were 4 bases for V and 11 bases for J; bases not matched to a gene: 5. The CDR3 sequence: CASSQGTSAQYF. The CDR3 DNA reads TGCGCCAGCAGCCAAGGGACTAGCGCTCAGTACTTC.

The CDR3 DNA sequence: TGTGCCAGCTCCGGGGTCACCTCCTACAATGAGCAGTTCTTC. It yields the protein CASSGVTSYNEQFF. The V call is TRBV5-4, the J call TRBJ2-1; D is possibly TRBD2 (5 bases). The ends were cut back, 7 bases at V and 0 bases at J, with 11 bases in the middle. CDR3 length: 14 amino acids. Germline CDR1 SGHNT, CDR2 YYREEE (reference sequence).

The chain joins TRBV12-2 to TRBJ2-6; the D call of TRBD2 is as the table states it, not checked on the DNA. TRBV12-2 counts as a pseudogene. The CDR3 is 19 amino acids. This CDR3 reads CASRLEQPAVFSGANVLTF. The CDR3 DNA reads TGTGCAAGTCGCTTAGAACAACCAGCGGTGTTCTCTGGGGCCAACGTCCTGACTTTC.

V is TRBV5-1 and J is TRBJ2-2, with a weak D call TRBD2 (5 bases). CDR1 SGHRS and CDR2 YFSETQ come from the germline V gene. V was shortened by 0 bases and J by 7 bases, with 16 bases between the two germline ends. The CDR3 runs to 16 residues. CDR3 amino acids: CASSLDLGRFRGELFF. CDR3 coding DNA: TGCGCCAGCAGCTTGGATCTAGGGAGATTTCGCGGGGAGCTGTTTTTT.

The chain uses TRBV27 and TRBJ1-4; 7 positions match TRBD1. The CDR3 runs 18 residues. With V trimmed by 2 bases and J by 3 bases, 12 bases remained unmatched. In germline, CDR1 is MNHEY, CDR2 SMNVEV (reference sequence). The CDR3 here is CASSLARGRDIANEKLFF. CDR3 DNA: TGTGCCAGCAGTTTAGCCAGGGGGAGGGACATTGCTAATGAAAAACTGTTTTTT.

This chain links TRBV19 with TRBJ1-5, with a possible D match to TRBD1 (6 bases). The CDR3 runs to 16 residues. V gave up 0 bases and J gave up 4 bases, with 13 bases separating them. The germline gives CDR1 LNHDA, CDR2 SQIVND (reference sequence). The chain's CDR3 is CASSIDTGFGNQPQHF. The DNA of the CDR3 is TGTGCCAGTAGTATAGATACAGGGTTCGGAAATCAGCCCCAGCATTTT.

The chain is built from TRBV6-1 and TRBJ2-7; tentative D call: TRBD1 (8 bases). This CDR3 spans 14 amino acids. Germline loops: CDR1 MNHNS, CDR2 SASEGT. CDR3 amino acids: CASSEAGGIQGGLV. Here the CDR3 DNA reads TGTGCCAGCAGTGAAGCGGGGGGGATACAGGGGGGTCTCGTC.

The CDR3 is CASSIRIRDRPYLNQPQHF. CDR3 DNA: TGTGCCAGTAGTATTAGGATCCGGGACAGGCCCTACCTTAATCAGCCCCAGCATTTT. The chain couples TRBV19 to TRBJ1-5, with 8 bases fitting TRBD1. Germline CDR1 LNHDA, CDR2 SQIVND (reference sequence). V lost 3 bases, J lost 4 bases, and 17 bases stayed unmatched. This CDR3 is 19 amino acids long.

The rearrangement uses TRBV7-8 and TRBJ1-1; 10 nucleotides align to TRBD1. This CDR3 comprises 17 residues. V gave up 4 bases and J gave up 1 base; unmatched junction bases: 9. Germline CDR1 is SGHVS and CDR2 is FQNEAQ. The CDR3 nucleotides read TGTGCCAGCAGCTGGGGGGAGACAGGGGGCGCGAACACTGAAGCTTTCTTT. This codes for CASSWGETGGANTEAFF.

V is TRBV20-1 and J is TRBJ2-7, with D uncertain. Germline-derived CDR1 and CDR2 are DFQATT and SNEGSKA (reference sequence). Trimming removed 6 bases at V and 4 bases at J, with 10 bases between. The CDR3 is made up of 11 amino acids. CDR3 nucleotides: TGCAGTGCCCCGACCGGATACGAGCAGTACTTC. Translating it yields CSAPTGYEQYF.

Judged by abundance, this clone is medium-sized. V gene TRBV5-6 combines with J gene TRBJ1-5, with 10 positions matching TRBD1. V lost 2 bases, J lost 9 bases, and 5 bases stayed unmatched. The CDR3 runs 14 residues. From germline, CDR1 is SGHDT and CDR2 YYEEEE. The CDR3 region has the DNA TGTGCCAGCAGCTTCGGGACAGGGGATCGGCCCCAGCATTTT. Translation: CASSFGTGDRPQHF.

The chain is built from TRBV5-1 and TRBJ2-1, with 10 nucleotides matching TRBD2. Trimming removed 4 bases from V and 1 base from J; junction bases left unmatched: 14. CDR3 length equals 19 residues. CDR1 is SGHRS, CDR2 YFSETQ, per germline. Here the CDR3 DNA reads TGCGCCAGCAGCCCCACACTAGCGGGAAGTACGGGTTCCTACAATGAGCAGTTCTTC. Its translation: CASSPTLAGSTGSYNEQFF.

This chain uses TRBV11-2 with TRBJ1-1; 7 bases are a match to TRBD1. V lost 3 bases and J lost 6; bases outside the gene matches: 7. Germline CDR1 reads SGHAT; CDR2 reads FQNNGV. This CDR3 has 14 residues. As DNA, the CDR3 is TGTGCCAGCAGCTTCAACAGGGGAGAAGCTGAAGCTTTCTTT. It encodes CASSFNRGEAEAFF.

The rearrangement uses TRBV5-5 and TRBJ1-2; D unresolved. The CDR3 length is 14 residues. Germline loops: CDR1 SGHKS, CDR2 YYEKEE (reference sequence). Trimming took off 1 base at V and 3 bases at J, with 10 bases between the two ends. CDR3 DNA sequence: TGTGCCAGCAGCTTGATCCCCGAAGACTATGGCTACACCTTC. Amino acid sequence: CASSLIPEDYGYTF.

The CDR3 nucleotides are TGTGCCAGCAGCCGACAACAGGACAGTAACTATGGCTACACCTTC. Translated, it gives CASSRQQDSNYGYTF. The rearrangement links TRBV5-4 to TRBJ1-2; perhaps TRBD1 as D (6 bases). Germline V gene data show CDR1 as SGHNT and CDR2 as YYREEE (reference sequence). This CDR3 contains 15 residues. V lost 4 bases and J lost 1, with 14 bases in between.

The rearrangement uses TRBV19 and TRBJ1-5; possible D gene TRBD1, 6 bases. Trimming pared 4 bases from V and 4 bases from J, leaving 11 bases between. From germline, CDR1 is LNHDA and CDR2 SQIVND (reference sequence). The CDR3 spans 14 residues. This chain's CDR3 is CASSTTGTNQPQHF. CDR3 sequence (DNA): TGTGCCAGTAGTACGACAGGCACAAATCAGCCCCAGCATTTT.

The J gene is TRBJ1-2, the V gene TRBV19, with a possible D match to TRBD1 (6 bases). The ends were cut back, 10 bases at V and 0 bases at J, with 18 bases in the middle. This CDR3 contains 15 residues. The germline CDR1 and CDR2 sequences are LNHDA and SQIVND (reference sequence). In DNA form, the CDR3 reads TGTGCCACCATGAAACAGACAGGAGCTAACTATGGCTACACCTTC. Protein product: CATMKQTGANYGYTF.